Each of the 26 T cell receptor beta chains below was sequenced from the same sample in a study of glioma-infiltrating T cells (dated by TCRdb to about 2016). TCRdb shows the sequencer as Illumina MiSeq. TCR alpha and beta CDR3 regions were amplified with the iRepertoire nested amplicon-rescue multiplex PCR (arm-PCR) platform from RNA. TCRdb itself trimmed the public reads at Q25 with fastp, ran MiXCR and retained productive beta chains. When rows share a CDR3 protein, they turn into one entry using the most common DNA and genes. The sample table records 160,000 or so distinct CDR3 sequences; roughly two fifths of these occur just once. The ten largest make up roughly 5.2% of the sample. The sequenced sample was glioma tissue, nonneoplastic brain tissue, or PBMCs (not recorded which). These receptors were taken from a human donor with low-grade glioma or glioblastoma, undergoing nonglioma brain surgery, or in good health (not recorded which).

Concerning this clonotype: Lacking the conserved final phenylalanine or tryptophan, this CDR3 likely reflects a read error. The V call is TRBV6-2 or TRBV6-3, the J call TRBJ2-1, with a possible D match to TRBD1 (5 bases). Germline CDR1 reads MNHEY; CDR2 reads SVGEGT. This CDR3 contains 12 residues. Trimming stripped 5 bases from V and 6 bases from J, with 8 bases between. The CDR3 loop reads CASSPTGNEQFL. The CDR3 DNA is TGTGCCAGCAGTCCCACAGGCAATGAGCAGTTCCTC.

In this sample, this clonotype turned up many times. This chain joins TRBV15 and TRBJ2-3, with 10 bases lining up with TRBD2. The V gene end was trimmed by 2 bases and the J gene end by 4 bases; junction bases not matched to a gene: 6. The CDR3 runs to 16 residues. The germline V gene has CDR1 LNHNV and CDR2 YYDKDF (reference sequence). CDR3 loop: CATSRLAGELADTQYF. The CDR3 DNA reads TGTGCCACCAGCAGACTAGCGGGAGAGTTGGCAGATACGCAGTATTTT.

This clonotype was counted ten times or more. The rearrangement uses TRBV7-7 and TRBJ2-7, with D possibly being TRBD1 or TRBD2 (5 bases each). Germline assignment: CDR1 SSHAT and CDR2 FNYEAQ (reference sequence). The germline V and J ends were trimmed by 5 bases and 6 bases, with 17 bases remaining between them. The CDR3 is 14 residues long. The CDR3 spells CASSQNRDSGEQYF. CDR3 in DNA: TGTGCCAGCAGCCAAAACCGAGACAGCGGCGAGCAGTACTTC. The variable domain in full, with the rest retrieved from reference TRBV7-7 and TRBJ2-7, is GAGVSQSPRYKVTKRGQDVTLRCDPISSHATLYWYQQALGQGPEFLTYFNYEAQPDKSGLPSDRFSAERPEGSISTLTIQRTEQRDSAMYRCASSQNRDSGEQYFGPGTRLTVT.

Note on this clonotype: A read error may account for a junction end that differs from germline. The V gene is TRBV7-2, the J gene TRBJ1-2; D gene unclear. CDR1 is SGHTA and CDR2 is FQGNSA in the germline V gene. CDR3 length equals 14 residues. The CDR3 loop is CASSQESTGYGYNF. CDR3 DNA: TGTGCCAGCAGCCAAGAAAGCACGGGATATGGCTACAACTTC.

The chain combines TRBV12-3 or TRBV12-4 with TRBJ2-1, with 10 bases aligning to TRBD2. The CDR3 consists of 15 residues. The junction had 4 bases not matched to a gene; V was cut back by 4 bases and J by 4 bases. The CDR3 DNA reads TGTGCCAGCAGTTCAAGGACTAGCGGATACAATGAGCAGTTCTTC. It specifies CASSSRTSGYNEQFF.

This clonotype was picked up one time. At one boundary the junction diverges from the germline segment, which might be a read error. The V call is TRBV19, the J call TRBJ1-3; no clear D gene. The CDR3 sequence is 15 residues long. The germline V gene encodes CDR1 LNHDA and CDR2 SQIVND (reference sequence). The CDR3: CATEKGGASGNNIYF. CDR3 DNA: TGTGCCACGGAAAAGGGCGGTGCCTCTGGAAACAACATATATTTT.

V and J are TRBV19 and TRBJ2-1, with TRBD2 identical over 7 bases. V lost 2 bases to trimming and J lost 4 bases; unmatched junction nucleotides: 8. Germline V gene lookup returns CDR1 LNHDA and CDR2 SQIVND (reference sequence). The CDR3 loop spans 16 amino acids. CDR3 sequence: CASSIIGLAVYNEQFF. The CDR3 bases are TGTGCCAGTAGTATAATTGGGCTAGCGGTTTACAATGAGCAGTTCTTC.

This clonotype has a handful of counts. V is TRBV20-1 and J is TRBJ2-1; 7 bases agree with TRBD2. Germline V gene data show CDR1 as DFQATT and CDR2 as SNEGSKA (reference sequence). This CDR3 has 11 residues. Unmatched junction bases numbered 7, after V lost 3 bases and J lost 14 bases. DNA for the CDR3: TGCAGTGCTAGTGGGCGGGAGTTTAAGTTCTTC. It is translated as CSASGREFKFF.

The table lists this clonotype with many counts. CDR3 coding DNA: TGTGCCAGCAGTTTGCTCCAGGGATTATCGTACAATGAGCAGTTCTTC. Translating it yields CASSLLQGLSYNEQFF. The V and J genes are TRBV27 and TRBJ2-1; maybe TRBD1 (5 bases). Trimming left V 3 bases short and J 4 bases short, with 16 bases between. The CDR3 has 16 residues. From germline, CDR1 is MNHEY and CDR2 SMNVEV (reference sequence).

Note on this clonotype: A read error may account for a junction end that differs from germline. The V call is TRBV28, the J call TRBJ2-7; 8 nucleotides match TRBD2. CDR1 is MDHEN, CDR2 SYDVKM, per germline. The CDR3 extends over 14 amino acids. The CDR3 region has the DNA TGTGTCAGCAGTTTAACCGGGAGGGCGTCCGAGCAGTACTTC. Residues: CVSSLTGRASEQYF.

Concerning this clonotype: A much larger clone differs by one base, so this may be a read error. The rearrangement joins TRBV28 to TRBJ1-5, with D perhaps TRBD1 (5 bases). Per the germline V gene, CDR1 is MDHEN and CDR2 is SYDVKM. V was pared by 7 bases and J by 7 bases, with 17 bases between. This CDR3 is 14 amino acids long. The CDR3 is CASTLTRGEQPQHF. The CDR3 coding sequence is TGTGCCAGCACCCTTACGCGGGGGGAACAGCCCCAGCATTTT.

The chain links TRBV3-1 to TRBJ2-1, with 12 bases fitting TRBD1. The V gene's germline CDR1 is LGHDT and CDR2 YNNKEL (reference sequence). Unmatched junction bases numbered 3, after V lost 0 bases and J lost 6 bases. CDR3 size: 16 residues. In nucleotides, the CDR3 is TGTGCCAGCAGCCAAGATCAGGGACAGGGGGCCAATGAGCAGTTCTTC. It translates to CASSQDQGQGANEQFF.

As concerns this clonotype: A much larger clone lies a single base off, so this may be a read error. CDR3 sequence: CASLPNRNNEQFF. The CDR3 DNA is TGTGCCAGCTTACCTAACCGAAACAATGAGCAGTTCTTC. The V gene is TRBV18, the J gene TRBJ2-1, with D hard to call. Trimming removed 7 bases at V and 5 bases at J, with 12 bases between. The CDR3 is 13 residues long. Germline CDR1 reads KGHSH; CDR2 reads LQKENI.

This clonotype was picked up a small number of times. The CDR3 DNA sequence: TGTGCCAGCAGCTTCGGACAGGGGGCAATTTTGGACCAGTACTTC. Translating gives CASSFGQGAILDQYF. V gene TRBV7-9 combines with J gene TRBJ2-5, with 11 bases aligning to TRBD1. From germline, CDR1 is SEHNR and CDR2 FQNEAQ (reference sequence). Trimming cost V 3 bases and J 10 bases; bases outside gene matches: 10. CDR3 length: 15 amino acids.

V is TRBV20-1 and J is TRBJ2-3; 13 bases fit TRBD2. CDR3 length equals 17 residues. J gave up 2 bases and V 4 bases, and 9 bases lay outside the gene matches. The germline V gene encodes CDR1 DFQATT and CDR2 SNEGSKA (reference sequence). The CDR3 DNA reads TGCAGTGCTATCTCCGGGACTAGCGGGGCGGCCACAGATACGCAGTATTTT. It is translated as CSAISGTSGAATDTQYF.

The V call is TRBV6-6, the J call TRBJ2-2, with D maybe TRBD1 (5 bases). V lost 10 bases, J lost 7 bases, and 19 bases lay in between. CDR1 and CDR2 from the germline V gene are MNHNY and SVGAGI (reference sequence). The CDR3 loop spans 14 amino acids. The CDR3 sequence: CAIRALGDSGELFF. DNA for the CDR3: TGTGCCATCAGAGCCCTAGGAGACAGCGGGGAGCTGTTTTTT.

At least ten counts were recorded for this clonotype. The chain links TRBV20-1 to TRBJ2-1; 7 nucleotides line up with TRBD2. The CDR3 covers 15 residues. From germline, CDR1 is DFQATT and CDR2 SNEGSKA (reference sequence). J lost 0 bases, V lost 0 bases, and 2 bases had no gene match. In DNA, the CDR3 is TGCAGTGCTAGAGATGGCGGGAGCTCCTACAATGAGCAGTTCTTC. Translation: CSARDGGSSYNEQFF.

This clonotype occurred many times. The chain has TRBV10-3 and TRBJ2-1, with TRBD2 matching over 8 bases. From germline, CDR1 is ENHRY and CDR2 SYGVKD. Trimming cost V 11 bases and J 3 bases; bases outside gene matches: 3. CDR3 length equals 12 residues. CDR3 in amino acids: CAAGRDYNEQFF. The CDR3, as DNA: TGTGCCGCCGGGAGGGACTACAATGAGCAGTTCTTC.

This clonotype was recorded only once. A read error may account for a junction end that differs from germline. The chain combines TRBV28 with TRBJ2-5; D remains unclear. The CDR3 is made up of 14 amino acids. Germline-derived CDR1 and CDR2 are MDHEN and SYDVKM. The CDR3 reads CAISPQDYQETQYF. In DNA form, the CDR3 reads TGTGCCATCAGTCCTCAAGACTACCAAGAGACCCAGTACTTC.

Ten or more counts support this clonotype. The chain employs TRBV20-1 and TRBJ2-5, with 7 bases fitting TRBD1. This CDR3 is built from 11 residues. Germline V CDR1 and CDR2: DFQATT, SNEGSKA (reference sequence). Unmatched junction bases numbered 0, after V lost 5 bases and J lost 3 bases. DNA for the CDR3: TGCAGTGCTGACAGGGAAGAGACCCAGTACTTC. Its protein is CSADREETQYF.

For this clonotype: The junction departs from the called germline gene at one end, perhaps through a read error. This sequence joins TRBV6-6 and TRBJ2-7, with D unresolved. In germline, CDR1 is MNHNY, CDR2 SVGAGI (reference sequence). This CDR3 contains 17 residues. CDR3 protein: CASIYEATDASSYEQYF. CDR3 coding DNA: TGTGCCAGCATTTACGAAGCCACGGACGCTAGCTCCTACGAGCAGTACTTC.

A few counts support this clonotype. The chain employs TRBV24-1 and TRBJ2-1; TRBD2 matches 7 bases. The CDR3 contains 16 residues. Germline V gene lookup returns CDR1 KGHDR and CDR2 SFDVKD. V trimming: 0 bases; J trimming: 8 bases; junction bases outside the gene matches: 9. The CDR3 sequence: CATSDLREGEEDEQFF. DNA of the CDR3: TGTGCCACCAGTGATTTGAGGGAGGGTGAGGAAGATGAGCAGTTCTTC.

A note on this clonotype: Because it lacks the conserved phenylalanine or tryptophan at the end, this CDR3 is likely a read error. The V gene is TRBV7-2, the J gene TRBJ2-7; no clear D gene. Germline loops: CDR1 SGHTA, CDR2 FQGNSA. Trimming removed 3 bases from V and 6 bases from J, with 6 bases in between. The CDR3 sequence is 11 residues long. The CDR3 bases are TGTGCCAGCAGCTTTATGGGCGAGCAGTACCTC. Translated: CASSFMGEQYL.

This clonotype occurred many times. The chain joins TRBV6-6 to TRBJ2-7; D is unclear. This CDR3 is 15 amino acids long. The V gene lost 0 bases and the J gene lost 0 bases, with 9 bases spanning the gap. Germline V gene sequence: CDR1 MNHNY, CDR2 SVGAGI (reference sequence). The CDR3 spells CASSYSGPSSYEQYF. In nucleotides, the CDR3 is TGTGCCAGCAGTTACTCGGGTCCAAGCTCCTACGAGCAGTACTTC.

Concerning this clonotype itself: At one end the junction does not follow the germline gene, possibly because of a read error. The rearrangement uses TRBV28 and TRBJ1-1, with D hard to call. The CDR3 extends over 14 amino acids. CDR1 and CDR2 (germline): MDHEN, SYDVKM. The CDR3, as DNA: TGTGCCAGCAGTTTATCCCCTATGAACACTGAATCTTTCTTT. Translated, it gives CASSLSPMNTESFF. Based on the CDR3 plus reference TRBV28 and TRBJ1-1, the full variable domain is DVKVTQSSRYLVKRTGEKVFLECVQDMDHENMFWYRQDPGLGLRLIYFSYDVKMKEKGDIPEGYSVSREKKERFSLILESASTNQTSMYLCASSLSPMNTESFFGQGTRLTVV.

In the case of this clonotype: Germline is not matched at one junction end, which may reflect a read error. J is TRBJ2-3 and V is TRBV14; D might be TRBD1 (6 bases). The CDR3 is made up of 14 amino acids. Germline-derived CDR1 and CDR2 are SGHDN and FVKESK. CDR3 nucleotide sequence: TGTGCCAGCAGCCAAGATCTAAGGACAGTTACGCAGTATTTT. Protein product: CASSQDLRTVTQYF.